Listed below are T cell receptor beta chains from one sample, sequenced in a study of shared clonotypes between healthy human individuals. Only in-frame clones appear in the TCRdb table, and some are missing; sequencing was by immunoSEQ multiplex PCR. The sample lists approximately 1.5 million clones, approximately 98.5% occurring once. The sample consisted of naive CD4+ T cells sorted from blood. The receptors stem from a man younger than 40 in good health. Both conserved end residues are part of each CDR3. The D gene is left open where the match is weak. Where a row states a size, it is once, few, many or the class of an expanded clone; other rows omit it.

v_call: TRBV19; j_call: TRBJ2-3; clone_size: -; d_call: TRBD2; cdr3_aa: CASTWTSGTDTQYF; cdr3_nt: TGTGCCAGTACCTGGACTAGCGGCACAGATACGCAGTATTTT
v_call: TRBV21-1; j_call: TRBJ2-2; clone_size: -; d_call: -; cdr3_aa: CASRSLGPYGRDNTGELFF; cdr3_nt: TGTGCCAGCAGGTCCCTAGGCCCTTATGGGCGGGATAACACCGGGGAGCTGTTTTTT
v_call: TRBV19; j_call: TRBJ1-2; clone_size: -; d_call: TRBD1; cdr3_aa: CASSDPGQRDGYTF; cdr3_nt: TGTGCCAGTAGTGATCCGGGACAGAGGGATGGCTACACCTTC
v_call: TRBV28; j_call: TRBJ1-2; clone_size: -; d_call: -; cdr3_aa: CASSSPTGHHPYGYTF; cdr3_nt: TGTGCCAGCAGTTCCCCGACAGGCCACCACCCATATGGCTACACCTTC
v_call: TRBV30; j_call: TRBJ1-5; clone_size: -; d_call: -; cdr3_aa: CAWSLEGHQPQHF; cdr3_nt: TGTGCCTGGAGTTTAGAGGGGCATCAGCCCCAGCATTTT
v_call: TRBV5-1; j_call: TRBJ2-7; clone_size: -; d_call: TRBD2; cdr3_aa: CASSLAKLADEQYF; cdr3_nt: TGCGCCAGCAGCTTGGCCAAACTAGCGGATGAGCAGTACTTC
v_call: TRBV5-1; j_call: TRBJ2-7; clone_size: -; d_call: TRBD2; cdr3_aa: CASSLLGGERTSGTSYEQYF; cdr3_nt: TGCGCCAGCAGCTTGCTCGGCGGGGAACGAACTAGCGGGACGAGTTACGAGCAGTACTTC
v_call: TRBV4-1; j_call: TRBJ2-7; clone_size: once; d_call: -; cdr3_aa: CASSQDQGKLEQYF; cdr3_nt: TGCGCCAGCAGCCAAGATCAGGGAAAGCTCGAGCAGTACTTC
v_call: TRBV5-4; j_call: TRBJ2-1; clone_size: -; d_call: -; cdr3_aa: CASSLELNEQFF; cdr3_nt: TGTGCCAGCAGCTTGGAACTCAATGAGCAGTTCTTC
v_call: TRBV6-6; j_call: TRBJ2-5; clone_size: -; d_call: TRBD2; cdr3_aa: CASSSGEGETQYF; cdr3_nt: TGTGCCAGCTCTAGCGGGGAGGGGGAGACCCAGTACTTC
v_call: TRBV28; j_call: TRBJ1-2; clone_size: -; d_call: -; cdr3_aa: CASGGYGPNYGYTF; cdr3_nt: TGTGCCAGCGGCGGCTACGGCCCTAACTATGGCTACACCTTC
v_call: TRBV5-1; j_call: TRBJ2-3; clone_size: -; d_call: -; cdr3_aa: CASSLEGGRGRGDTQYF; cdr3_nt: TGCGCCAGCAGCTTGGAGGGCGGCAGGGGACGGGGAGATACGCAGTATTTT
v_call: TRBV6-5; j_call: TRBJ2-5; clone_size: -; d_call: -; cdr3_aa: CASSYVGSAQETQYF; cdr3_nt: TGTGCCAGCAGTTACGTAGGGTCCGCCCAAGAGACCCAGTACTTC
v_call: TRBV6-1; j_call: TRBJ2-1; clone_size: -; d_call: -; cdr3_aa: CASSEILAYNEQFF; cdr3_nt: TGTGCCAGCAGTGAGATCCTAGCCTACAATGAGCAGTTCTTC
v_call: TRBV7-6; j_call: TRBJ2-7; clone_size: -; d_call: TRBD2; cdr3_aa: CASSFLSSGLDYEQYF; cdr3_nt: TGTGCCAGCAGCTTCCTATCCTCAGGACTAGACTACGAGCAGTACTTC
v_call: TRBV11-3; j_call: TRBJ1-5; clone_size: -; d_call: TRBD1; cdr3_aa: CASSLPDRDSNQPQHF; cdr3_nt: TGTGCCAGCAGCTTACCCGACAGGGATAGCAATCAGCCCCAGCATTTT
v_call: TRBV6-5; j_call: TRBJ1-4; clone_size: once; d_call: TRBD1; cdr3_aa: CAIKRQGDEKLFF; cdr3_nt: TGTGCCATCAAGAGACAGGGAGACGAAAAACTGTTTTTT
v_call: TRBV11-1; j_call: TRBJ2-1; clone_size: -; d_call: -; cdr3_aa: CASTTPFF; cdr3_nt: TGTGCCAGCACCACCCCGTTCTTC
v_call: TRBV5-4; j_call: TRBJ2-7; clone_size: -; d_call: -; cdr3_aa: CASSFRATSYEQYF; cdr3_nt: TGTGCCAGCAGCTTCCGGGCAACCTCCTACGAGCAGTACTTC
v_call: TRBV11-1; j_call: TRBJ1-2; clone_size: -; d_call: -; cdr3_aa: CASSLGSAYGYTF; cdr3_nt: TGTGCCAGCAGCTTAGGCTCTGCCTATGGCTACACCTTC
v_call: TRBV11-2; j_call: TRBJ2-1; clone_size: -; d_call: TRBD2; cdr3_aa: CASSLLGGSSYNEQFF; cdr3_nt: TGTGCCAGCAGCTTATTGGGGGGGAGCTCCTACAATGAGCAGTTCTTC
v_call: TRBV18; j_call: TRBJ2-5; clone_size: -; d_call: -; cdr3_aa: CASSRGNQETQYF; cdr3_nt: TGTGCCAGCTCACGAGGTAACCAAGAGACCCAGTACTTC
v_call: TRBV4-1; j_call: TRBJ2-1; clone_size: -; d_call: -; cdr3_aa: CASSQDPSRESYNEQFF; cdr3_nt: TGCGCCAGCAGCCAAGATCCCTCTCGGGAGTCCTACAATGAGCAGTTCTTC
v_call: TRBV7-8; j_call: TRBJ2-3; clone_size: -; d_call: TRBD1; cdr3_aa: CASSLITGQSQYF; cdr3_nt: TGTGCCAGCAGCTTAATCACGGGACAGTCGCAGTATTTT
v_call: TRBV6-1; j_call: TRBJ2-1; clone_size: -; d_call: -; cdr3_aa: CASSGGRDSYNEQFF; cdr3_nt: TGTGCCAGCAGTGGAGGGCGGGATAGCTACAATGAGCAGTTCTTC
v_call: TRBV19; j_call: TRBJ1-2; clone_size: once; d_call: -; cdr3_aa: CASSPESFVGYTF; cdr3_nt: TGTGCCAGTAGTCCAGAATCCTTCGTTGGCTACACCTTC
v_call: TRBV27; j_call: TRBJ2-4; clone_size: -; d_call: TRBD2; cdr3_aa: CASSLTSGRFNIQYF; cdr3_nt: TGTGCCAGCAGTTTAACTAGCGGGAGATTTAACATTCAGTACTTC
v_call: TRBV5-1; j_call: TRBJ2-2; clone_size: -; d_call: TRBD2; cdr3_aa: CASSFLAGTNTGELFF; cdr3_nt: TGCGCCAGCAGCTTTCTAGCGGGAACGAACACCGGGGAGCTGTTTTTT
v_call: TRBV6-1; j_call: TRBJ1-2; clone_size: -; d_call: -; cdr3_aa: CASSDGQTHYGYTF; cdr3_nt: TGTGCCAGCAGTGACGGACAGACCCACTATGGCTACACCTTC